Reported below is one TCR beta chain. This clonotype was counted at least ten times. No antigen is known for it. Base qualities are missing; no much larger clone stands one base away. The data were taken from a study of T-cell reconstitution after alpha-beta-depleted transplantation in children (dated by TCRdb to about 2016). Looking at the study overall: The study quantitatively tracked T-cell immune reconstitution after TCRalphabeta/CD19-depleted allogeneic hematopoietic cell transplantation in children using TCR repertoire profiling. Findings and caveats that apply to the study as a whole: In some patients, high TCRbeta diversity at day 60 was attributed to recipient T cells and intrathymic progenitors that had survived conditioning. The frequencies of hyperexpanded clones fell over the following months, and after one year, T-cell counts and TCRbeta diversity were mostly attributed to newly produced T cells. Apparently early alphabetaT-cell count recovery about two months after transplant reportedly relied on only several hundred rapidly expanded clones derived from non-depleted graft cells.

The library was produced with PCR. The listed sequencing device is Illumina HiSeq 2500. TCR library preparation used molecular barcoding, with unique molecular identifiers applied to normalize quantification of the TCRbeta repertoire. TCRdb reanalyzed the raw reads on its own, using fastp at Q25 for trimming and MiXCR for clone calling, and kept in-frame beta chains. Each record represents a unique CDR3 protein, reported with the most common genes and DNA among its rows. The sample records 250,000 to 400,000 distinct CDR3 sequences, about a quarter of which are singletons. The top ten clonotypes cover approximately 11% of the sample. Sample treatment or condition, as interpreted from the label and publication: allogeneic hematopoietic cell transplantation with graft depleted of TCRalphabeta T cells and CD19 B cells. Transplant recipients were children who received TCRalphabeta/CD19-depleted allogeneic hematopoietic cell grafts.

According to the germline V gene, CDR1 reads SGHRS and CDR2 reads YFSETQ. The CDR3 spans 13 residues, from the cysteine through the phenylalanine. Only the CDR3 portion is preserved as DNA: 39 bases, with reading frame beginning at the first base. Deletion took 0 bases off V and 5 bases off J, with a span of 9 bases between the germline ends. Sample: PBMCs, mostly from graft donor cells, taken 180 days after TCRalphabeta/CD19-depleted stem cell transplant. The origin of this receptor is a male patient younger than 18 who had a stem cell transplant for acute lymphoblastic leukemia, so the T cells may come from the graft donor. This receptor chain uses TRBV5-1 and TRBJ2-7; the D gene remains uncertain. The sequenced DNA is TGCGCCAGCAGCTTGGGGGGTAGGGACGAGCAGTACTTC. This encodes CASSLGGRDEQYF.